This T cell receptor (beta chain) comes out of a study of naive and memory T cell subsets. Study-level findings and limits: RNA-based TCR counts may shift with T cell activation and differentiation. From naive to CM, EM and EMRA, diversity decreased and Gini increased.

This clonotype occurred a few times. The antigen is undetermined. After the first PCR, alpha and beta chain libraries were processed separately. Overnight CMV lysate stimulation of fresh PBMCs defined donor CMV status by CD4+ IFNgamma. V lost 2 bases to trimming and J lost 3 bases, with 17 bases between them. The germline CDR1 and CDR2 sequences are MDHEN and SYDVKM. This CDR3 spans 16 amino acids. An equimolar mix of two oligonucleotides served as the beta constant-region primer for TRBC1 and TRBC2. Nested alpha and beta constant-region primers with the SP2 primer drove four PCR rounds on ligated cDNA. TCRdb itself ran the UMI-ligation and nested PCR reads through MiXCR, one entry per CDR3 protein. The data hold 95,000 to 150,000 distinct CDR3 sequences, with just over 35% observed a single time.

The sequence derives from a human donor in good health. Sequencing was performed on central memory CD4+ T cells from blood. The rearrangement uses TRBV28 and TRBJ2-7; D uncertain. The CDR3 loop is CASSLAPLQLNYEQYF. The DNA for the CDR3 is TGTGCCAGCAGTTTAGCCCCGTTGCAGCTCAACTACGAGCAGTACTTC.